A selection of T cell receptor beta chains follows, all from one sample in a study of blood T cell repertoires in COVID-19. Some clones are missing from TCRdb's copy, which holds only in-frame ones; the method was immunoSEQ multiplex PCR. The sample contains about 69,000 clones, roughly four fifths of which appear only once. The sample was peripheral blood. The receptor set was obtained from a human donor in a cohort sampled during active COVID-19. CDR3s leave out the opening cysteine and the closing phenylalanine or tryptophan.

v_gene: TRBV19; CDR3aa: ASSIENSPLH
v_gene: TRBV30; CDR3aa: AWSSGAGGTDTQY
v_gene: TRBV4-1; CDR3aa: ASSQDKDSFYGYT
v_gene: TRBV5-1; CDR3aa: ASGSGQSEKLF
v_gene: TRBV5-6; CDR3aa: ASSLDLAGFDEQF
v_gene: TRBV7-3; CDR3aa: ASSPWGGGYNEQF
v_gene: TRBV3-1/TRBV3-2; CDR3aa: ASSLRGEETQY
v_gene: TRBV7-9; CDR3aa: ASSLRQGARTEAF
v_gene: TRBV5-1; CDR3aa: ASSSTGTANTGELF
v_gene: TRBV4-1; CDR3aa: ASSHLAGGRETQY
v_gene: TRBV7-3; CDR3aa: ASSSTGGWDEQY
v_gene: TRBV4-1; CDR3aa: ASSRGVDTDTQY
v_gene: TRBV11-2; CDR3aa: ASSPRPRGNIQY
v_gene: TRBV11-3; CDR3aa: ASSLGGITDTQY
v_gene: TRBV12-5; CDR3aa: ASGSGGKNTEAF
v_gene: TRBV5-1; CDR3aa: ASSFNTGGGETQY
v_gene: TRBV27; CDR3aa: ASTRGTATDTQY
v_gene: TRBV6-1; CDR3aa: ASSDWTSGGNEQF
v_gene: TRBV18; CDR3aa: ASSPGWAGMSGNEQF
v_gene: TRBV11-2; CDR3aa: ASSPDRASYEQY
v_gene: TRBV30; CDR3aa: AWSRGGTYNEQF
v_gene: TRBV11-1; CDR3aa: ASSSTGFTEAF
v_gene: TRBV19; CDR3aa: ASSPGAGRDNQPQH
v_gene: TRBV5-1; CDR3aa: ASSLQGGSDQPQH
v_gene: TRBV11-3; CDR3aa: ASSNGRGNTEAF
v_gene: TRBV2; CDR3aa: ASSGSRAAYEQY
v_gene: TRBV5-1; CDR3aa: ASSRQAENSPLH
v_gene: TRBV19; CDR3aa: ASSPPFSYNEQF
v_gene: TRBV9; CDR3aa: ASSVGTPGATDTIY
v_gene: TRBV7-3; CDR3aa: ASSLTASGGSNEQF
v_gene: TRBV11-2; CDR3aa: ASSTDRGAYGYT
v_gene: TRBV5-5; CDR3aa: ASSLGPIGAAGNTIY
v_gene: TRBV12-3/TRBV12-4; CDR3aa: ATRTGLEKLF